A single sample gave rise to the 16 T cell receptor beta chains below, sequenced in a study of blood T cell repertoires in COVID-19. Clones were sequenced by immunoSEQ multiplex PCR, and TCRdb holds only the in-frame ones, with some missing. The sample lists 350,000 to 450,000 clones; roughly four fifths were seen once. Sequenced sample: PBMCs or T cells enriched from blood (not recorded which). These receptors were taken from a woman aged 45-59 years who had recovered from COVID-19.

This chain joins TRBV7-9 and TRBJ1-1, with 12 positions matching TRBD1. J was trimmed by 4 bases and V by 5 bases; bases with no gene match: 5. Germline V gene data show CDR1 as SEHNR and CDR2 as FQNEAQ (reference sequence). The CDR3 extends over 15 amino acids. CDR3 nucleotides: TGTGCCAGCAGCACGGGACAGGGGGCGCGCACTGAAGCTTTCTTT. Translated, it gives CASSTGQGARTEAFF.

CDR3 sequence reads: CASSLGKTGANVLTF. The CDR3 DNA follows: TGCGCCAGCAGCCTTGGCAAGACTGGGGCCAACGTCCTGACTTTC. This rearrangement joins TRBV4-3 to TRBJ2-6; D is unclear. CDR1 is LGHNA and CDR2 is YSLEER in the germline V gene. Trimming stripped 4 bases from V and 2 bases from J, with 9 bases between. There are 15 residues in the CDR3.

The chain joins TRBV11-2 to TRBJ1-2, with D hard to call. Trimming pared 1 base from V and 5 bases from J, leaving 11 bases between. The germline V gene encodes CDR1 SGHAT and CDR2 FQNNGV. The CDR3 has 14 amino acids. The CDR3, as DNA: TGTGCCAGCAGCTTAGTTAGCACGGTTTATGGCTACACCTTC. Translation: CASSLVSTVYGYTF. The full variable domain, with the rest looked up from reference TRBV11-2 and TRBJ1-2, is EAGVAQSPRYKIIEKRQSVAFWCNPISGHATLYWYQQILGQGPKLLIQFQNNGVVDDSQLPKDRFSAERLKGVDSTLKIQPAKLEDSAVYLCASSLVSTVYGYTFGSGTRLTVV.

This clone was seen ten or more times. CDR3 protein: CASTVTGAPEAFF. The CDR3 DNA is TGCGCCAGCACCGTGACAGGGGCGCCTGAAGCTTTCTTT. V is TRBV5-1 and J is TRBJ1-1; TRBD1 agrees at 8 bases. Looked up from germline, CDR1 is SGHRS and CDR2 is YFSETQ. The CDR3 is 13 residues long. The J segment lost 6 bases and the V segment lost 6 bases, leaving 7 bases of the junction unmatched.

The chain has TRBV6-5 and TRBJ1-2; tentatively, D is TRBD1 (6 bases). V lost 6 bases and J lost 0, with 14 bases in between. The CDR3 runs to 15 residues. CDR1 is MNHEY and CDR2 is SVGAGI in the germline V gene. Here the CDR3 DNA reads TGTGCCAGCAGGTCGACAGGACGATCTAACTATGGCTACACCTTC. Residues: CASRSTGRSNYGYTF.

V usage is TRBV5-4 and J usage is TRBJ1-2, with D tentatively TRBD1 (5 bases). The V gene lost 4 bases and the J gene lost 3 bases, with 16 bases spanning the gap. Germline V gene lookup returns CDR1 SGHNT and CDR2 YYREEE (reference sequence). The CDR3 spans 15 residues. CDR3 residues: CASSTFRAGHYGYTF. The CDR3 DNA sequence: TGTGCCAGCAGCACTTTTAGGGCAGGGCACTATGGCTACACCTTC.

V is TRBV11-3 and J is TRBJ2-2; D remains unclear. Germline CDR1 reads SGHNT; CDR2 reads YENEEA. This CDR3 is 13 amino acids long. V dropped 4 bases and J dropped 3 bases, with 6 bases sitting between them. CDR3 protein: CASSSLYTGELFF. CDR3 in DNA: TGTGCCAGCAGCTCTTTATACACCGGGGAGCTGTTTTTT.

The rearrangement joins TRBV6-2 or TRBV6-3 to TRBJ2-4; 7 bases are a match to TRBD1. The CDR3 spans 15 residues. Germline values: CDR1 MNHEY, CDR2 SVGEGT. The V and J ends lost 6 bases and 5 bases, in that order; junction bases with no gene match: 10. CDR3 DNA: TGTGCCAGCAGCGATAACAGGGGAATCCAAAACATTCAGTACTTC. It yields the protein CASSDNRGIQNIQYF.

V gene TRBV28 combines with J gene TRBJ2-3; D not certain. Per germline, CDR1 MDHEN and CDR2 SYDVKM. Trimming left V 3 bases short and J 2 bases short, with 9 bases between. CDR3 length: 14 residues. The DNA for the CDR3 is TGTGCCAGCAGTTTGAGGCTAAACACAGATACGCAGTATTTT. Amino acids: CASSLRLNTDTQYF.

The CDR3 reads CASKRGQGVTGELFF. The CDR3 DNA is TGTGCCAGCAAACGAGGACAGGGCGTTACCGGGGAGCTGTTTTTT. The chain is built from TRBV7-6 and TRBJ2-2, with 8 bases that match TRBD1. CDR3 size: 15 residues. V lost 7 bases and J lost 5; bases outside the gene matches: 9. Germline-derived CDR1 and CDR2 are SGHVS and FNYEAQ.

The rearrangement joins TRBV29-1 to TRBJ2-4, with TRBD1 identical over 7 bases. The CDR3 has 11 residues. Per germline, CDR1 SQVTM and CDR2 ANQGSEA. The CDR3 DNA sequence: TGCAGGAGACAGGGTGAGCACATTCAGTACTTC. It yields the protein CRRQGEHIQYF.

The chain employs TRBV7-2 and TRBJ1-6; D is unclear. CDR3 length: 11 residues. V was pared by 3 bases and J by 10 bases, with 4 bases between. Germline CDR1 SGHTA, CDR2 FQGNSA. Written as DNA, the CDR3 is TGTGCCAGCAGCTTTAGCTCACCCCTCCACTTT. Translated, it gives CASSFSSPLHF.

The J gene is TRBJ1-2, the V gene TRBV7-8; TRBD1 agrees at 11 bases. Unmatched junction bases numbered 6, after V lost 4 bases and J lost 8 bases. The germline V gene has CDR1 SGHVS and CDR2 FQNEAQ. The CDR3 totals 14 residues. CDR3 DNA sequence: TGTGCCAGCAGCTCCCGGACAGGGGGCGAAGGCTACACCTTC. Translating gives CASSSRTGGEGYTF.

This clone was picked up one time. The rearrangement links TRBV27 to TRBJ2-1; the D gene is possibly TRBD2 (5 bases). V gave up 3 bases and J gave up 1 base, with 10 bases separating them. The CDR3 runs to 15 residues. Germline-derived CDR1 and CDR2 are MNHEY and SMNVEV (reference sequence). The CDR3 loop is CASSFSGKSYNEQFF. The CDR3 DNA reads TGTGCCAGCAGTTTTTCCGGGAAGTCCTACAATGAGCAGTTCTTC.

This clone was seen a single time. The gene calls are TRBV25-1 and TRBJ1-2; 10 bases are shared with TRBD1. The germline gives CDR1 MGHDK, CDR2 SYGVNS. The CDR3 contains 16 residues. The trim removed 4 bases at V and 8 bases at J, leaving 13 bases unmatched. The CDR3 bases are TGTGCCAGCAGTGGGACAGGGGGGATCCAATTTGACGGCTACACCTTC. Encoded protein: CASSGTGGIQFDGYTF.

Note on this clone: The junction shows a germline mismatch at one end, possibly a read error. The rearrangement links TRBV5-1 to TRBJ2-7; 12 nucleotides line up with TRBD2. Germline CDR1 SGHRS, CDR2 YFSETQ. This CDR3 is 14 amino acids long. CDR3 nucleotide sequence: TGCGCCAGCAGCTTGGATCTAGCGGGAGGGCCTTTTAACTTC. This translates into CASSLDLAGGPFNF.